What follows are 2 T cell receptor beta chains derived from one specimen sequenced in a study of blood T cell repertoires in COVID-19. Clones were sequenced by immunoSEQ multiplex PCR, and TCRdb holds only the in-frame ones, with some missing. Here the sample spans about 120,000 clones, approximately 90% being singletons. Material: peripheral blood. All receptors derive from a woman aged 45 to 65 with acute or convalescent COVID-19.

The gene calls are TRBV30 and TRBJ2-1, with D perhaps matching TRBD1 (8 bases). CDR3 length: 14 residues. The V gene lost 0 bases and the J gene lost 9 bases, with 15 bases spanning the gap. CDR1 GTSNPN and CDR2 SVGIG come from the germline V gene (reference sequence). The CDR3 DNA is TGTGCCTGGAGTGTACAGGGGGGGGCTGGTGAGCAGTTCTTC. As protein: CAWSVQGGAGEQFF.

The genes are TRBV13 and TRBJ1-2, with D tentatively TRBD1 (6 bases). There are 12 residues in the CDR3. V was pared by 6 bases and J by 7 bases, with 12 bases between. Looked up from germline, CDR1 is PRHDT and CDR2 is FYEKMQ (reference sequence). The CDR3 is CASSLDRGGYTF. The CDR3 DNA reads TGTGCCAGCAGTTTGGACAGAGGTGGCTACACCTTC.